Shown below are 17 T cell receptor beta chains from a single sample sequenced in a study of human T cells and chemical hapten exposure. Time point reported: patch test 2, 6 weeks after DPC sensitization. Treatment defined: therapeutic diphenylcyclopropenone sensitization with weekly scalp DPC. TCRdb re-called the RACE reads with MiXCR, one entry per CDR3 protein. The repertoire includes roughly 150,000 distinct CDR3 sequences, about 10% of them detected once, and around 1.4% sits in the top ten. The material was whole blood, obtained in connection with sensitization to the hapten diphenylcyclopropenone (DPC). The receptors were gathered from a woman in her forties or fifties with alopecia areata. Some clones in this sample may be carry-over from other donors' samples.

This chain links TRBV6-5 with TRBJ2-1; the match to TRBD2 covers 8 bases. This CDR3 is built from 15 residues. CDR1 and CDR2 from the germline V gene are MNHEY and SVGAGI. V shed 0 bases, J shed 6 bases, and the junction held 4 bases outside the gene matches. The CDR3 spells CASSYSPAGANEQFF. As DNA, the CDR3 is TGTGCCAGCAGTTACTCACCAGCGGGAGCCAATGAGCAGTTCTTC.

The chain links TRBV15 to TRBJ2-1; 9 bases are a match to TRBD1. Looked up from germline, CDR1 is LNHNV and CDR2 is YYDKDF (reference sequence). V trimming: 8 bases; J trimming: 3 bases; junction bases outside the gene matches: 5. The CDR3 length is 14 residues. Here the CDR3 reads CATGKTGGYNEQFF. The DNA for the CDR3 is TGTGCCACCGGCAAGACAGGGGGCTACAATGAGCAGTTCTTC. The full variable domain, in which reference TRBV15 and TRBJ2-1 provide the parts outside the CDR3, is DAMVIQNPRYQVTQFGKPVTLSCSQTLNHNVMYWYQQKSSQAPKLLFHYYDKDFNNEADTPDNFQSRRPNTSFCFLDIRSPGLGDTAMYLCATGKTGGYNEQFFGPGTRLTVL.

This clonotype has a count of ten or more. The rearrangement joins TRBV20-1 to TRBJ1-5; TRBD1 aligns across 9 bases. CDR1 is DFQATT and CDR2 is SNEGSKA in the germline V gene (reference sequence). This CDR3 has 13 amino acids. V lost 5 bases and J lost 5; bases outside the gene matches: 4. The CDR3 coding sequence is TGCAGTGCTTGGGACAGGGACGATCAGCCCCAGCATTTT. Encoded protein: CSAWDRDDQPQHF.

Only a few counts were recorded for this clonotype. This sequence joins TRBV6-6 and TRBJ2-1; D may be TRBD1 or TRBD2 (6 bases each). Germline CDR1 reads MNHNY; CDR2 reads SVGAGI (reference sequence). The CDR3 covers 14 residues. V lost 6 bases to trimming and J lost 6 bases, with 15 bases between them. CDR3 DNA: TGTGCCAGCAGAGAAGGGGGGCGAGGCAATGAGCAGTTCTTC. Amino acids: CASREGGRGNEQFF.

J is TRBJ2-1 and V is TRBV5-5; TRBD2 matches at 14 bases. The CDR3 is made up of 17 amino acids. V was pared by 6 bases and J by 9 bases, with 14 bases of the junction left unmatched. The germline gives CDR1 SGHKS, CDR2 YYEKEE (reference sequence). The CDR3: CASTSLVGTSGSGEQFF. The CDR3 region has the DNA TGTGCCAGCACCTCCCTAGTAGGGACTAGCGGGAGCGGTGAGCAGTTCTTC.

This chain uses TRBV7-6 with TRBJ2-7, with 8 bases lining up with TRBD1. Germline values: CDR1 SGHVS, CDR2 FNYEAQ. CDR3 length equals 16 residues. V was clipped by 4 bases and J by 7 bases; unmatched bases: 15. CDR3 protein: CASSSPPGQEYEEQYF. CDR3 bases: TGTGCCAGCAGCTCTCCCCCGGGACAGGAGTACGAGGAGCAGTACTTC.

J is TRBJ1-1 and V is TRBV7-2; D is unresolved. This CDR3 is built from 15 residues. V lost 5 bases and J lost 0, with 13 bases in between. CDR1 and CDR2 from the germline V gene are SGHTA and FQGNSA. Here the CDR3 reads CASSPGGRLNTEAFF. As DNA, the CDR3 is TGTGCCAGCAGCCCCGGAGGCAGATTGAACACTGAAGCTTTCTTT.

This clonotype was detected many times. The chain combines TRBV20-1 with TRBJ1-5; D not resolved. The CDR3 is 11 residues long. V lost 3 bases, J lost 6 bases, and 6 bases lay in between. Germline V CDR1 and CDR2: DFQATT, SNEGSKA (reference sequence). Written as DNA, the CDR3 is TGCAGTGCTAGGGACGGTCAGCCCCAGCATTTT. It encodes CSARDGQPQHF.

In this sample, this clonotype turned up many times. The chain recombines TRBV7-9 with TRBJ1-1; unclear D gene. Trimming removed 0 bases at V and 5 bases at J, with 7 bases between. This CDR3 spans 13 amino acids. CDR1 is SEHNR and CDR2 is FQNEAQ in the germline V gene (reference sequence). The DNA of the CDR3 is TGTGCCAGCAGCTTAGCGGTCCGAACTGAAGCTTTCTTT. Amino acid sequence: CASSLAVRTEAFF.

This clonotype has a single count. This chain connects TRBV6-6 to TRBJ1-5; D is ambiguous. This CDR3 spans 13 amino acids. The germline gives CDR1 MNHNY, CDR2 SVGAGI (reference sequence). The ends were cut back, 2 bases at V and 4 bases at J, with 6 bases in the middle. The CDR3 DNA follows: TGTGCCAGCAGTTACGTCACAAATCAGCCCCAGCATTTT. Translating gives CASSYVTNQPQHF.

V gene TRBV20-1 combines with J gene TRBJ2-2, with 8 positions matching TRBD2. This CDR3 is 14 amino acids long. Per the germline V gene, CDR1 is DFQATT and CDR2 is SNEGSKA (reference sequence). J lost 6 bases, V lost 4 bases, and 7 bases had no gene match. The CDR3 spells CSAKAAGGPGELFF. The CDR3 DNA is TGCAGTGCTAAAGCTGCGGGAGGCCCCGGGGAGCTGTTTTTT.

This clonotype appeared many times. The chain joins TRBV20-1 to TRBJ2-7; D might be TRBD1 (6 bases). This CDR3 is 15 amino acids long. With 5 bases removed from V and 4 bases from J, the gap between germline ends came to 21 bases. From germline, CDR1 is DFQATT and CDR2 SNEGSKA (reference sequence). The CDR3: CSAHLPGQTVYEQYF. CDR3 sequence (DNA): TGCAGTGCTCACCTCCCCGGACAGACTGTATACGAGCAGTACTTC.

The sample holds a few counts of this clonotype. The J gene is TRBJ1-1, the V gene TRBV11-3, with a weak D call TRBD1 (5 bases). Germline CDR1 SGHNT, CDR2 YENEEA. The CDR3 covers 11 residues. V lost 5 bases and J 9 bases, leaving 10 bases between the germline ends. The CDR3 here is CASSAGGKAFF. DNA for the CDR3: TGTGCCAGCAGCGCCGGGGGGAAAGCTTTCTTT.

This clonotype was seen more than once but under ten times. The chain carries TRBV12-3 or TRBV12-4 and TRBJ2-3, with TRBD2 identical over 14 bases. The CDR3 consists of 15 residues. V lost 6 bases, J lost 1 base, and 0 bases stayed unmatched. The CDR3 loop reads CASRGLAGGTDTQYF. CDR3 sequence (DNA): TGTGCCAGCAGGGGACTAGCGGGAGGCACAGATACGCAGTATTTT.

This chain connects TRBV14 to TRBJ1-2; possible D gene TRBD1, 5 bases. The CDR3 runs 12 residues. Germline V gene lookup returns CDR1 SGHDN and CDR2 FVKESK. V was shortened by 2 bases and J by 8 bases, with 9 bases between the two germline ends. As DNA, the CDR3 is TGTGCCAGCAGCCAACAATGGGGCGGCTACACCTTC. This sequence encodes CASSQQWGGYTF.

About this clonotype itself: It is unclear where the CDR3 begins or ends on the DNA, so no DNA is shown, and the CDR3 is as TCRdb lists it. J is TRBJ2-6 and V is TRBV21-1; the table gives TRBD1 as D, unverified against the DNA. TRBV21-1 is a documented pseudogene. The CDR3 numbers 16 amino acids, ends counted. The CDR3 region is CASSKEWGSGANVLTF.

The chain joins TRBV24-1 to TRBJ2-1; D gene ambiguous. The CDR3 spans 11 residues. Germline CDR1 is KGHDR and CDR2 is SFDVKD. The ends were cut back, 9 bases at V and 6 bases at J, with 8 bases in the middle. The CDR3 nucleotides are TGTGCCACCTCTCTAGTCAATGAGCAGTTCTTC. Translating it yields CATSLVNEQFF.